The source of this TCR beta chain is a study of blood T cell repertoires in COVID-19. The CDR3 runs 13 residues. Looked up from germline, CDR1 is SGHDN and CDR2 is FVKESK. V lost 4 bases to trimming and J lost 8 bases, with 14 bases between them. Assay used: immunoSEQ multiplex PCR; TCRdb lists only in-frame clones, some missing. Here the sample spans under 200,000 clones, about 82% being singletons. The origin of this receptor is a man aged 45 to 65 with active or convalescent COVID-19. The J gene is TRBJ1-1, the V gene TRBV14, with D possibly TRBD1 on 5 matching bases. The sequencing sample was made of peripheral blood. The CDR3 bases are TGTGCCAGCAGCCCGTGGGAGGGGCCCGAAGCTTTCTTT. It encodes CASSPWEGPEAFF.